The T cell receptor (beta chain) under discussion was sequenced for a study of OX40 agonist ivuxolimab in advanced cancers. Study background: Dose-escalation patients suffered from hepatocellular carcinoma, melanoma, renal cell or head and neck cancer. General study points: Clonal expansion from baseline to week 6 occurred in both CD4+ and CD8+ T cells. The study found among the lowest clonal expansion in partial responders at 0.1-3.0 mg/kg.

Libraries were prepared by immunoSEQ multiplex PCR; TCRdb keeps only in-frame clonotypes and omits some of them. The sample has 60,000 to 70,000 clones, 87% seen once; the top ten hold less than 3%. Germline-derived CDR1 and CDR2 are SGHAT and FQDESV (reference sequence). The CDR3 is 15 residues long. Trimming pared 3 bases from V and 1 base from J, leaving 10 bases between. A note on this clone: Its target is unknown.

The origin of this receptor is an adult with an advanced solid tumor such as melanoma, head and neck, liver or kidney cancer. This sample comprised CD4+ or CD8+ T cells sorted from blood, obtained in a trial of the OX40 agonist ivuxolimab. This chain links TRBV11-1 with TRBJ1-3; D might be TRBD1 (5 bases). CDR3 loop: CASSLTELSGNTIYF. The CDR3 DNA reads TGTGCCAGCAGCTTGACAGAACTTTCTGGAAACACCATATATTTT.